The 3 T cell receptor beta chains presented below share a single source sample, sequenced in a study of shared clonotypes between healthy human individuals. As defined, naive CD8 cells were CD45RO-negative and positively selected for CCR7, with terminally differentiated effector memory CD45RA+ cells excluded. The data were produced by immunoSEQ multiplex PCR, yet TCRdb's version contains in-frame clones alone and is incomplete. The sample holds roughly 2 million clones, over 85% seen once. Material for sequencing was naive CD8+ T cells sorted from blood. These receptors all come from a man between 18 and 35 years old in good health.

As for this clone: The sample carries other DNA sequences with the same CDR3. This chain connects TRBV27 to TRBJ2-3; D is unclear. Deletions cut 2 bases from V and 2 bases from J, with 8 bases between. Per the germline V gene, CDR1 is MNHEY and CDR2 is SMNVEV (reference sequence). The CDR3 runs 14 residues. The CDR3 loop reads CASSLVGSTDTQYF. The CDR3 nucleotides are TGTGCCAGCAGTTTAGTGGGATCCACAGATACGCAGTATTTT.

The chain employs TRBV5-4 and TRBJ1-1, with D unclear. Per the germline V gene, CDR1 is SGHNT and CDR2 is YYREEE (reference sequence). The CDR3 covers 13 residues. V lost 5 bases and J lost 4, with 12 bases in between. CDR3 nucleotide sequence: TGTGCCAGCAGAGATACTCAGGTCACTGAAGCTTTCTTT. Residues: CASRDTQVTEAFF.

This sequence joins TRBV19 and TRBJ1-2; D is unresolved. The CDR3 sequence is 14 residues long. The germline gives CDR1 LNHDA, CDR2 SQIVND (reference sequence). Trimming left V 2 bases short and J 6 bases short, with 13 bases between. The CDR3 reads CASSILGGGDGYTF. CDR3 nucleotide sequence: TGTGCCAGTAGTATATTAGGAGGAGGAGATGGCTACACCTTC.